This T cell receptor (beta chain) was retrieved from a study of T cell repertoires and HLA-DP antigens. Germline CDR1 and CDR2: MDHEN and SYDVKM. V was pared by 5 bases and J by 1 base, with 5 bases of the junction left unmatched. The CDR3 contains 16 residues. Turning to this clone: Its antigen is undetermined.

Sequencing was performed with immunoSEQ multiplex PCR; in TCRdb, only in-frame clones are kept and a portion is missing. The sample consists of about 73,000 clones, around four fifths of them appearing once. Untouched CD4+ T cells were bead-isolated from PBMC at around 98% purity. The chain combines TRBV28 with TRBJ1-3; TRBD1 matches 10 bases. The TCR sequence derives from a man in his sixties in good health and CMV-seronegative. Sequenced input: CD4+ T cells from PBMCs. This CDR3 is CASSDRGRGSGNTIYF. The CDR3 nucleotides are TGTGCCAGCAGTGACAGGGGGCGCGGGTCTGGAAACACCATATATTTT.